This T cell receptor beta chain was identified during a study of shared clonotypes between healthy human individuals. Data came from immunoSEQ multiplex PCR; TCRdb stores just in-frame clones and leaves some out. The top ten clones hold 0.39% of a sample with 2 million to 2.5 million clones, 90% to 95% of them seen once. Germline assignment: CDR1 SGHAT and CDR2 FQNNGV. This CDR3 spans 15 amino acids. Between the trimmed V and J ends, which lost 2 bases and 2 bases, there was a span of 7 bases. The receptor comes from a young man in good health. Some clones in this sample may be carry-over from other donors' samples. The sample consisted of naive CD4+ T cells from PBMCs. The subset was: CD45RA+ positively selected. V gene TRBV11-2 combines with J gene TRBJ2-6, with D perhaps TRBD1 (5 bases). The CDR3 region is CASSLLGAGANVLTF. CDR3 DNA: TGTGCCAGCAGCTTATTAGGGGCTGGGGCCAACGTCCTGACTTTC. Supplemented by reference TRBV11-2 and TRBJ2-6, the full variable domain reads EAGVAQSPRYKIIEKRQSVAFWCNPISGHATLYWYQQILGQGPKLLIQFQNNGVVDDSQLPKDRFSAERLKGVDSTLKIQPAKLEDSAVYLCASSLLGAGANVLTFGAGSRLTVL.